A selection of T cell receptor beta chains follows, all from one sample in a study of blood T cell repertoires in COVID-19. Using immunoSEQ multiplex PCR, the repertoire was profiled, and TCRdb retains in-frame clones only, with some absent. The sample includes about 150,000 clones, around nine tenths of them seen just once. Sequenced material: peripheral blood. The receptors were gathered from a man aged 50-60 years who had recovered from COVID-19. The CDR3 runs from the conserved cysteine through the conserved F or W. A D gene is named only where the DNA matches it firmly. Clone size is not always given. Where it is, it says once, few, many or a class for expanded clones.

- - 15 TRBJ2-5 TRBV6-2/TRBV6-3 TGTGCCAGCAGTTACGTAGGTAGCGTAATAGAGACCCAGTACTTC CASSYVGSVIETQYF
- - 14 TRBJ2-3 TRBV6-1 TGTGCCAGCAGTGACCCCAGGGCTTCAGATACGCAGTATTTT CASSDPRASDTQYF
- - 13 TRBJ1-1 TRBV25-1 TGTGCCAGCCGCGGCAGGGCGTGGACTGAAGCTTTCTTT CASRGRAWTEAFF
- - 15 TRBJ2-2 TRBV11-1 TGTGCCAGCAGCTTAGTCTCCCAGGGGAACGGGGAGCTGTTTTTT CASSLVSQGNGELFF
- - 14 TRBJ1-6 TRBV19 TGTGCCAGTAGTTGGAGGACAGAGGATTCACCCCTCCACTTT CASSWRTEDSPLHF
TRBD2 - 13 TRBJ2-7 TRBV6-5 TGTGCCAGCACGGTTAGCGGGAGCTACGAGCAGTACTTC CASTVSGSYEQYF
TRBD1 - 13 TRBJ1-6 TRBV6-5 TGTGCCAGCAGAGGACAGGGAGAGTCACCCCTCCACTTT CASRGQGESPLHF
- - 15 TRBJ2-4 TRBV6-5 TGTGCCAGCAGTTACTCGTGGGCGCCCGGGGACATTCAGTACTTC CASSYSWAPGDIQYF
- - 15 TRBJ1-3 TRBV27 TGTGCCAGCAGTTTATCGGCAGGGAGGGGAAACACCATATATTTT CASSLSAGRGNTIYF
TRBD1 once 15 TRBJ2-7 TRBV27 TGTGCCAGCAGCAACCACCGACAGGGGGGCTACGAGCAGTACTTC CASSNHRQGGYEQYF
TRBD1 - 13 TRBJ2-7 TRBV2 TGTGCCAGCAAGGGACAGAGACTCTACGAGCAGTACTTC CASKGQRLYEQYF
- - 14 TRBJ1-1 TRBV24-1 TGTGCCACCAGTGCAGGAGCGGCTGTCACTGAAGCTTTCTTT CATSAGAAVTEAFF
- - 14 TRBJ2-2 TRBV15 TGTGCCACCAGCAGAGACAGGGGAGTGAGGGAGCTGTTTTTT CATSRDRGVRELFF
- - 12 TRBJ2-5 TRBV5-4 TGTGCCAGCAGCTTTCCAAAAGAGACCCAGTACTTC CASSFPKETQYF
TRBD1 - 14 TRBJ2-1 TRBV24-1 TGTGCCACCAGTGACCCGGGACAGGGGAATGAGCAGTTCTTC CATSDPGQGNEQFF
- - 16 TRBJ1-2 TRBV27 TGTGCCAGCAGTTTGTCCAGAGGCTTATTGACCTATGGCTACACCTTC CASSLSRGLLTYGYTF
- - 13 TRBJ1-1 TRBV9 TGTGCCAGCAGCGGGGGAGTTGGCACTGAAGCTTTCTTT CASSGGVGTEAFF
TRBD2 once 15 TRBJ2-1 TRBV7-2 TGTGCCAGCAGCGGACTAGCGAGAGGACCCAATGAGCAGTTCTTC CASSGLARGPNEQFF
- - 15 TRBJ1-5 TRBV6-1 TGTGCCAGCAGTGAAAGGGAGGGACGTGCCCAGCCCCAGCATTTT CASSEREGRAQPQHF
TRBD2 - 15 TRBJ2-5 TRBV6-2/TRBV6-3 TGTGCCAGCAACCCGAGCGGGGGGGCCAAAGAGACCCAGTACTTC CASNPSGGAKETQYF
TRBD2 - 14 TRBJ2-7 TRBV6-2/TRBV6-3 TGTGCCAGCAGTTCGAGCGGGGGGGCGGACGAGCAGTACTTC CASSSSGGADEQYF
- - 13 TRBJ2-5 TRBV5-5 TGTGCCAGCAGCTTGGCCGCGGGAAGCTATCCGTACTTC CASSLAAGSYPYF
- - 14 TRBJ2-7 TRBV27 TGTGCCAGCAGTCTAGTGGCGGCCTCCTACGAGCAGTACTTC CASSLVAASYEQYF
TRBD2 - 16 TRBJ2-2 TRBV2 TGTGCCAGCAGTGAGTCGAGACTAGCGGGGGACGGGGAGCTGTTTTTT CASSESRLAGDGELFF
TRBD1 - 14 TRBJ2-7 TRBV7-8 TGTGCCAGCAGCTCCCGGACAGGGGGCCACGAGCAGTACTTC CASSSRTGGHEQYF
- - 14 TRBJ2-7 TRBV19 TGTGCCAGTAGTATCGGGTTGAGCTCCTACGAGCAGTACTTC CASSIGLSSYEQYF
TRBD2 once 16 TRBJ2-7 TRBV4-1 TGCGCCAGCAGCCAAGATGTGCTAGCGGTCGGGGGCGAGCAGTACTTC CASSQDVLAVGGEQYF
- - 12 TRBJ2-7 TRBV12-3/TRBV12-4 TGTGCCAGCAGTCCACTCACCTACGAGCAGTACTTC CASSPLTYEQYF
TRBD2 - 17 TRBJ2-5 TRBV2 TGTGCCAGCAGTGAAGGTCTAGCGGGAGTTAGGGGTGAGACCCAGTACTTC CASSEGLAGVRGETQYF
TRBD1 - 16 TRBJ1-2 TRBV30 TGTGCCTGGACCAGATCGGGACAGGCGGTCGCCTATGGCTACACCTTC CAWTRSGQAVAYGYTF
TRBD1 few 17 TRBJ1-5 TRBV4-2 TGTGCCAGCAGCCAAAAAGTTGGACAGGGTGGCAATCAGCCCCAGCATTTT CASSQKVGQGGNQPQHF
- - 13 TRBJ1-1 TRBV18 TGTGCCAGCCGAGGGTCCCCGAACACTGAAGCTTTCTTT CASRGSPNTEAFF
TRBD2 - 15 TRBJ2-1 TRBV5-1 TGCGCCAGCAGCTTAGCCGGGGGGACTGGCGATGAGCAGTTCTTC CASSLAGGTGDEQFF
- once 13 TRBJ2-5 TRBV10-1 TGCGCCAGCAGTGCAGGGTTTAGAGAGACCCAGTACTTC CASSAGFRETQYF
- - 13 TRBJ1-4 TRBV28 TGTGCCAGCAGTTTTTCCCGGGGTGAAAAACTGTTTTTT CASSFSRGEKLFF
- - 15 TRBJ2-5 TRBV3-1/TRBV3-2 TGTGCCAGCAGCCAAGCCCCCATAACTAAGGTCACCCAGTACTTC CASSQAPITKVTQYF
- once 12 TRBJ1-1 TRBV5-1 TGCGCCAGCAGAATACAGGACACTGAAGCTTTCTTT CASRIQDTEAFF